Below, one T cell receptor (beta chain) is given with its context. These data are taken from a study of technical replicates of blood from several donors. The CDR3 is 13 amino acids. The V end lost 7 bases, the J end lost 5 bases, and 14 bases lay between the germline ends. Per germline, CDR1 MNHEY and CDR2 SVGAGI. Assay: immunoSEQ multiplex PCR; the TCRdb copy retains only in-frame clones and omits some. The data hold about 97,000 clones, with roughly 95% observed a single time. Sequencing was performed on T cells isolated from PBMCs. The clonotype comes from a human donor in good health. The J gene is TRBJ2-5, the V gene TRBV6-5, with D tentatively TRBD2 (6 bases). CDR3 sequence reads: CASMPGVGETQYF. CDR3 bases: TGTGCCAGCATGCCGGGGGTAGGGGAGACCCAGTACTTC.